The next 24 T cell receptor beta chains were all read from a single sample in a study of CD8+ T cells in alopecia areata. Once RNA had been extracted, it was reverse transcribed into cDNA to act as the sequencing template. Method: immunoSEQ multiplex PCR; TCRdb's copy keeps in-frame clones and lacks some. The table records almost 250,000 clones, 67% of them present only once. The specimen comprised CD4+ T cells sorted from blood, sampled at week 0. The receptors were sampled from a human donor with alopecia areata.

The genes are TRBV15 and TRBJ2-1, with 7 bases lining up with TRBD2. The J segment lost 0 bases and the V segment lost 6 bases, leaving 5 bases of the junction unmatched. The germline V gene encodes CDR1 LNHNV and CDR2 YYDKDF (reference sequence). This CDR3 region has 15 residues. The CDR3 bases are TGTGCCACCAGTCGCGGCGGGGGCTCCTACAATGAGCAGTTCTTC. Translated, it gives CATSRGGGSYNEQFF. The variable domain in full, with the rest retrieved from reference TRBV15 and TRBJ2-1, is DAMVIQNPRYQVTQFGKPVTLSCSQTLNHNVMYWYQQKSSQAPKLLFHYYDKDFNNEADTPDNFQSRRPNTSFCFLDIRSPGLGDTAMYLCATSRGGGSYNEQFFGPGTRLTVL.

This sequence joins TRBV29-1 and TRBJ1-4; 7 bases are shared with TRBD1. Germline loops: CDR1 SQVTM, CDR2 ANQGSEA. CDR3 length: 14 amino acids. V lost 0 bases and J lost 6; bases outside the gene matches: 4. The CDR3 sequence is CSVEDTGEDEKLFF. CDR3 in DNA: TGCAGCGTTGAAGATACAGGGGAGGATGAAAAACTGTTTTTT.

This chain connects TRBV6-6 to TRBJ2-7; TRBD1 might be the D (6 bases). The CDR3 spans 14 residues. The V end was cut by 6 bases, the J end by 1 base, with 13 bases between. Germline CDR1 reads MNHNY; CDR2 reads SVGAGI (reference sequence). The CDR3 here is CASRQGTPSYEQYF. In DNA, the CDR3 is TGTGCCAGCAGACAAGGGACACCATCCTACGAGCAGTACTTC.

CDR3: CASSLGEHPTYEQYF. The CDR3 DNA is TGTGCCAGCAGCTTAGGAGAACATCCGACCTACGAGCAGTACTTC. This rearrangement joins TRBV5-6 to TRBJ2-7; D ambiguous. The V and J ends lost 2 bases and 2 bases respectively, with 14 bases between them. CDR1 is SGHDT and CDR2 is YYEEEE in the germline V gene. The CDR3 is 15 residues long.

The chain couples TRBV30 to TRBJ1-6; TRBD1 matches at 10 bases. Germline CDR1 and CDR2: GTSNPN and SVGIG (reference sequence). V gave up 1 base and J gave up 6 bases; unmatched junction bases: 0. This CDR3 comprises 14 residues. The CDR3 is CAWSGDRGNSPLHF. CDR3 coding DNA: TGTGCCTGGAGTGGGGACAGGGGTAATTCACCCCTCCACTTT.

Note on this clone: One end of the junction fails to match germline, which may point to a read error. The CDR3 spells CASSFGPQDTQYF. CDR3 DNA sequence: TGTGCTAGCAGCTTCGGACCCCAGGATACGCAGTATTTT. The chain combines TRBV7-7 with TRBJ2-3; D gene unclear. There are 13 residues in the CDR3. CDR1 SSHAT and CDR2 FNYEAQ come from the germline V gene (reference sequence). The full variable domain, rest sourced from reference TRBV7-7 and TRBJ2-3, is GAGVSQSPRYKVTKRGQDVTLRCDPISSHATLYWYQQALGQGPEFLTYFNYEAQPDKSGLPSDRFSAERPEGSISTLTIQRTEQRDSAMYRCASSFGPQDTQYFGPGTRLTVL.

Concerning this clone itself: This specimen includes other DNA sequences encoding the same CDR3. The rearrangement links TRBV7-3 to TRBJ2-5; D is uncertain. The CDR3 length is 13 residues. The germline gives CDR1 SGHTA, CDR2 FQGTGA. V lost 1 base to trimming and J lost 5 bases, with 8 bases between them. The CDR3 region is CASSLSLGETQYF. In nucleotides, the CDR3 is TGTGCCAGCAGCTTAAGCCTCGGGGAGACCCAGTACTTC.

In its sample, this clone was seen once. The V and J genes are TRBV7-9 and TRBJ2-7, with 12 bases fitting TRBD1. CDR3 length: 15 amino acids. The V gene end was trimmed by 4 bases and the J gene end by 6 bases; junction bases not matched to a gene: 7. Germline CDR1 reads SEHNR; CDR2 reads FQNEAQ (reference sequence). The CDR3 DNA is TGTGCCAGCAGCTCTCCGGGACAGGGGGCCCGCGAGCAGTACTTC. The encoded protein is CASSSPGQGAREQYF.

This clone was recorded a few times. The chain links TRBV6-6 to TRBJ1-5; D remains unclear. Germline lookup yields CDR1 MNHNY and CDR2 SVGAGI (reference sequence). The CDR3 length is 12 residues. The CDR3, as DNA: TGTGTAACCGGCAGGACCCAATGGCCCCAGCATTTT. It translates to CVTGRTQWPQHF.

This clone occurred a few times. The chain carries TRBV6-6 and TRBJ2-5, with unresolved D. With 6 bases removed from V and 7 bases from J, the gap between germline ends came to 18 bases. The CDR3 is made up of 14 amino acids. Germline-derived CDR1 and CDR2 are MNHNY and SVGAGI (reference sequence). CDR3 region: CASSPQQSSATQYF. The CDR3 region has the DNA TGTGCCAGCAGCCCACAGCAGTCATCGGCGACCCAGTACTTC.

CDR3 DNA: TGTGCCACCAGCAGGGAGTCAACCACGAACACCGGGGAGCTGTTTTTT. Translation: CATSRESTTNTGELFF. The J gene is TRBJ2-2, the V gene TRBV15, with D unresolved. The V end was cut by 3 bases, the J end by 0 bases, with 11 bases between. The length of the CDR3 is 16 residues. The germline CDR1 and CDR2 sequences are LNHNV and YYDKDF (reference sequence).

The table lists this clone with a few counts. The chain combines TRBV18 with TRBJ2-5, with unresolved D. The CDR3 has 13 residues. V was cut by 2 bases and J by 5 bases, with 9 bases left in between. Per the germline V gene, CDR1 is KGHSH and CDR2 is LQKENI. In nucleotides, the CDR3 is TGTGCCAGCTCACCAGGGGATCGGGAGACCCAGTACTTC. Translating it yields CASSPGDRETQYF.

V and J are TRBV4-2 and TRBJ2-1; no clear D gene. The CDR3 loop spans 13 amino acids. Germline V gives CDR1 LGHNA, CDR2 YNFKEQ. V lost 0 bases and J 6 bases, leaving 6 bases between the germline ends. The CDR3 spells CASSQDGFNEQFF. DNA of the CDR3: TGTGCCAGCAGCCAAGACGGCTTCAATGAGCAGTTCTTC.

This chain uses TRBV7-3 with TRBJ1-5, with D uncertain. The V end was cut by 6 bases, the J end by 3 bases, with 9 bases between. CDR1 and CDR2 from the germline V gene are SGHTA and FQGTGA. This CDR3 is 13 amino acids long. DNA of the CDR3: TGTGCCAGCAGTTTGGACTACAATCAGCCCCAGCATTTT. Encoded protein: CASSLDYNQPQHF.

There are a few counts of this clone. The chain uses TRBV18 and TRBJ2-5; D not certain. The CDR3 is 12 residues long. Germline V gives CDR1 KGHSH, CDR2 LQKENI. With 6 bases removed from V and 5 bases from J, the gap between germline ends came to 10 bases. CDR3 in amino acids: CASSPGMETQYF. The CDR3 DNA reads as TGTGCCAGCTCCCCCGGAATGGAGACCCAGTACTTC.

The chain carries TRBV30 and TRBJ1-1; D remains unclear. CDR1 and CDR2 (germline): GTSNPN, SVGIG (reference sequence). The CDR3 has 13 residues. The V end lost 5 bases, the J end lost 3 bases, and 13 bases lay between the germline ends. The CDR3 sequence is CAWGLWPDTEAFF. For the CDR3, the DNA is TGTGCCTGGGGCCTGTGGCCGGACACTGAAGCTTTCTTT.

This clone was counted only a few times. The chain has TRBV29-1 and TRBJ1-2; 11 positions match TRBD1. Germline V CDR1 and CDR2: SQVTM, ANQGSEA. The CDR3 runs to 14 residues. Germline trimming cut 6 bases from V and 4 bases from J; bases unmatched to any gene: 7. The CDR3 spells CSVVRTGGSYGYTF. The CDR3 DNA reads TGCAGCGTCGTGAGGACAGGGGGCAGCTATGGCTACACCTTC.

The chain couples TRBV29-1 to TRBJ1-2, with a possible D match to TRBD1 (6 bases). Trimming removed 0 bases at V and 3 bases at J, with 14 bases between. The CDR3 has 15 amino acids. Germline V gene lookup returns CDR1 SQVTM and CDR2 ANQGSEA. The CDR3 region is CSVEDSGEGYYGYTF. CDR3 nucleotides: TGCAGCGTTGAAGATTCAGGGGAGGGATACTATGGCTACACCTTC.

This rearrangement joins TRBV5-4 to TRBJ2-2; D unresolved. V shed 0 bases and J shed 1 base, with 4 bases lying between them. The CDR3 loop spans 14 amino acids. Germline lookup yields CDR1 SGHNT and CDR2 YYREEE (reference sequence). CDR3 coding DNA: TGTGCCAGCAGCTTGGAGGGGAACACCGGGGAGCTGTTTTTT. Translation: CASSLEGNTGELFF.

V usage is TRBV5-4 and J usage is TRBJ1-2, with D perhaps TRBD1 (6 bases). Germline V gene lookup returns CDR1 SGHNT and CDR2 YYREEE (reference sequence). The CDR3 spans 13 residues. V shed 0 bases and J shed 8 bases, with 11 bases lying between them. The CDR3 loop reads CASSLVGQEGYTF. The CDR3 nucleotides read TGTGCCAGCAGCTTGGTGGGACAAGAAGGCTACACCTTC.

CDR3: CASSWGTGEQYF. The CDR3 DNA reads TGTGCCAGCAGCTGGGGGACGGGGGAGCAGTACTTC. V and J are TRBV7-9 and TRBJ2-7; TRBD1 or TRBD2 may be the D gene (5 bases each). V lost 4 bases, J lost 7 bases, and 11 bases lay in between. Per the germline V gene, CDR1 is SEHNR and CDR2 is FQNEAQ (reference sequence). The CDR3 runs 12 residues. The variable domain in full, with the rest retrieved from reference TRBV7-9 and TRBJ2-7, is DTGVSQNPRHKITKRGQNVTFRCDPISEHNRLYWYRQTLGQGPEFLTYFQNEAQLEKSRLLSDRFSAERPKGSFSTLEIQRTEQGDSAMYLCASSWGTGEQYFGPGTRLTVT.

This clone was counted a few times. The rearrangement joins TRBV5-4 to TRBJ1-2, with 11 bases matching TRBD1. V trimming: 3 bases; J trimming: 2 bases; junction bases outside the gene matches: 3. The CDR3 is made up of 15 amino acids. CDR1 is SGHNT and CDR2 is YYREEE in the germline V gene (reference sequence). The CDR3 nucleotides are TGTGCCAGCAGCTCATGGGACAGGGGGAACTATGGCTACACCTTC. Translated: CASSSWDRGNYGYTF.

This CDR3 is CASRPVWGTEAFF. The CDR3 DNA reads as TGTGCCAGCAGGCCGGTGTGGGGCACTGAAGCTTTCTTT. This chain uses TRBV6-6 with TRBJ1-1, with D unclear. The ends were cut back, 6 bases at V and 4 bases at J, with 12 bases in the middle. This CDR3 spans 13 amino acids. Germline loops: CDR1 MNHNY, CDR2 SVGAGI (reference sequence).

The rearrangement uses TRBV10-2 and TRBJ2-2; TRBD2 agrees at 8 bases. CDR3 length equals 12 residues. CDR1 WSHSY and CDR2 SAAADI come from the germline V gene. V gave up 11 bases and J gave up 2 bases; unmatched junction bases: 1. The CDR3 nucleotides read TGCGCCGCGGGGGGTAACACCGGGGAGCTGTTTTTT. Its translation: CAAGGNTGELFF.